This T cell receptor beta chain was sequenced in a study of T-cell reconstitution after alpha-beta-depleted transplantation in children. The CDR3 is made up of 14 amino acids. Looked up from germline, CDR1 is MDHEN and CDR2 is SYDVKM. The germline V and J ends were trimmed by 3 bases and 5 bases, with 11 bases remaining between them. Unique molecular identifiers were built into the TCRbeta library. TCRdb re-derived calls from the PCR reads in MiXCR, one entry per CDR3 protein. The table lists about 400,000 distinct CDR3 sequences, less than 15% of them singletons. The sample holds a few counts of this clonotype.

The input for sequencing was PBMCs, taken from the stem cell graft. The V and J genes are TRBV28 and TRBJ1-5; the D gene is possibly TRBD1 (5 bases). The TCR was taken from a human donor who donated a stem cell graft to a child with Fanconi anemia. DNA for the CDR3: TGTGCCAGCAGTTTCCGACAGCCCGATCAGCCCCAGCATTTT. Translating it yields CASSFRQPDQPQHF.